This passage covers 10 T cell receptor beta chains from one sample sequenced in a study of T cells expressing NK-cell markers. TCRdb re-called the 5' RACE reads, yielding one record per CDR3 amino acid sequence without DNA. This sample's table reports 500,000 to 700,000 distinct CDR3 sequences. Material for sequencing was blood T cells: a sorted CD56 or NKG2C T cell subset, CD4+ or CD8+ T cells, or bulk PBMC T cells (not recorded which). The receptors originated from a man between 18 and 35 years old in good health.

The gene calls are TRBV4-1 and TRBJ2-1. Germline V CDR1 and CDR2: MGHRA, YSYEKL. The length of the CDR3 is 15 residues. The CDR3 region is CASSQGRGSYNEQFF.

This CDR3 is CASSFPGTSGNTDTQYF. V is TRBV5-5 and J is TRBJ2-3; TCRdb's assignment of TRBD2 cannot be checked, as there is no DNA. Germline values: CDR1 SGHKS, CDR2 YYEKEE (reference sequence). The CDR3 is 17 amino acids.

V and J are TRBV27 and TRBJ2-1; TCRdb's D gene call, TRBD1, goes unchecked for lack of DNA. This CDR3 contains 19 residues. Germline assignment: CDR1 MNHEY and CDR2 SMNVEV (reference sequence). The CDR3 loop is CASSVVGQGFSDSYNEQFF.

The chain joins TRBV10-3 to TRBJ2-3; with no DNA, the TCRdb D assignment of TRBD2 cannot be verified. This CDR3 has 15 residues. The germline V gene encodes CDR1 ENHRY and CDR2 SYGVKD. Here the CDR3 reads CAISEGLVGTDTQYF.

The rearrangement links TRBV28 to TRBJ2-3; TCRdb calls TRBD2, which cannot be checked without DNA. The CDR3 covers 12 residues. The germline V gene encodes CDR1 MDHEN and CDR2 SYDVKM. CDR3 loop: CASHSRRDTQYF.

The chain carries TRBV5-6 and TRBJ2-5; TCRdb calls TRBD1, which cannot be checked without DNA. This CDR3 is 18 amino acids long. Germline CDR1 reads SGHDT; CDR2 reads YYEEEE. CDR3 in amino acids: CASSLYGVAAGLRETQYF. Full variable domain (rest looked up from reference TRBV5-6 and TRBJ2-5): DAGVTQSPTHLIKTRGQQVTLRCSPKSGHDTVSWYQQALGQGPQFIFQYYEEEERQRGNFPDRFSGHQFPNYSSELNVNALLLGDSALYLCASSLYGVAAGLRETQYFGPGTRLLVL.

This chain connects TRBV7-9 to TRBJ2-1; TCRdb designates TRBD1, a call that cannot be tested without DNA. This CDR3 spans 15 amino acids. Germline V gene data show CDR1 as SEHNR and CDR2 as FQNEAQ (reference sequence). CDR3 sequence reads: CASSFDGGYPGGQFF.

V is TRBV27 and J is TRBJ1-1; TCRdb's D gene call, TRBD1, goes unchecked for lack of DNA. From germline, CDR1 is MNHEY and CDR2 SMNVEV (reference sequence). The CDR3 is 14 residues long. CDR3 amino acids: CASSKDGHLTEAFF.

V usage is TRBV12-3 or TRBV12-4 and J usage is TRBJ2-7; lacking DNA, the TRBD1 call made by TCRdb goes unchecked. The CDR3 spans 15 residues. CDR3 protein: CASSSHAEGASQQYF.

The chain combines TRBV24-1 with TRBJ1-2; as DNA is missing, the TRBD1 call by TCRdb cannot be tested. Germline V gene sequence: CDR1 KGHDR, CDR2 SFDVKD. The CDR3 covers 16 residues. The CDR3 is CATMGQGEDSSSGYTF.